The following is a T cell receptor (beta chain) sequence with its context. V shed 2 bases and J shed 7 bases, with 12 bases lying between them. The CDR3 covers 13 residues. Germline V gene lookup returns CDR1 SGHKS and CDR2 YYEKEE (reference sequence). The data belong to a study of Ad26.COV2.S vaccination and SARS-CoV-2 variants. Treatment noted: some 20 received Ad26.COV2.S at low or high dose, single or two shots; 5 received placebo; per-sample allocation not given. The samples were gathered on day 63 after the first injection of vaccine or placebo. An Ad26 vector was used to express Wuhan-strain SARS-CoV-2 spike as the vaccine. Libraries were prepared by immunoSEQ multiplex PCR; TCRdb keeps only in-frame clonotypes and omits some of them. The repertoire includes about 280,000 clones, approximately 87% of them detected once, and less than 3.5% sits in the top ten.

The receptor was isolated from a person aged 18 to 65 who received the Ad26.COV2.S COVID-19 vaccine or a placebo. J is TRBJ1-1 and V is TRBV5-5; weak D call: TRBD1 (5 bases). This sample comprised peripheral blood, obtained in a trial of Ad26.COV2.S vaccine versus placebo. CDR3 in amino acids: CASSLDRGSEAFF. The CDR3 region has the DNA TGTGCCAGCAGCTTAGATCGGGGGAGTGAAGCTTTCTTT.